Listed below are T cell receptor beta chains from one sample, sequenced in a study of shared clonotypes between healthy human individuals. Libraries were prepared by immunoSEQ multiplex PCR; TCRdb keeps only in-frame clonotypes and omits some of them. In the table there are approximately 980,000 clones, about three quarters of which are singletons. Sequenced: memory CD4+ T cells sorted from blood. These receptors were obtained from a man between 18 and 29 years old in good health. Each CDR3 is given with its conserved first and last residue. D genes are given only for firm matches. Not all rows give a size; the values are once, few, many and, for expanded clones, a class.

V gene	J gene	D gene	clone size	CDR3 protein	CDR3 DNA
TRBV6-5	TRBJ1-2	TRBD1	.	CASSGTGSGYTF	TGTGCCAGCAGTGGGACAGGGAGTGGCTACACCTTC
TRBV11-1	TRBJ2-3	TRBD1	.	CASSNTGGVGTDTQYF	TGTGCCAGCAGCAACACAGGGGGAGTGGGCACAGATACGCAGTATTTT
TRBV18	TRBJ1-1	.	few	CASSPIEWNTEAFF	TGTGCCAGCTCACCAATCGAATGGAACACTGAAGCTTTCTTT
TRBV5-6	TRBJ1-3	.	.	CASRAGGNTIYF	TGTGCCAGCAGGGCCGGCGGAAACACCATATATTTT
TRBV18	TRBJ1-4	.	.	CASSLMNSLGDEKLFF	TGTGCCAGCTCCCTCATGAACAGTCTGGGTGATGAAAAACTGTTTTTT
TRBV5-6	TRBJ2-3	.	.	CASSWGDTDTQYF	TGTGCCAGCAGCTGGGGGGACACAGATACGCAGTATTTT
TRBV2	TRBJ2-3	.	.	CASKGGRDTQYF	TGTGCCAGCAAAGGTGGGAGAGATACGCAGTATTTT
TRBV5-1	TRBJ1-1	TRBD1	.	CASSLEQGAEAFF	TGCGCCAGCAGCTTGGAACAGGGGGCTGAAGCTTTCTTT
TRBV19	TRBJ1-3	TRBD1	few	CASSARDRLNTIYF	TGTGCCAGTAGTGCCCGGGACAGACTAAACACCATATATTTT
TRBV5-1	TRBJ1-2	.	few	CASSLSLGADGYTF	TGCGCCAGCAGCTTGAGTCTAGGGGCAGATGGCTACACCTTC
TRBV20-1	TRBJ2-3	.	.	CSAPSRDTQYF	TGCAGTGCCCCGAGCCGGGATACGCAGTATTTT
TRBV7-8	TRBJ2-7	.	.	CASSLRDTNYEQYF	TGTGCCAGCAGCCTCCGGGACACTAACTACGAGCAGTACTTC
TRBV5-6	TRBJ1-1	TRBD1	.	CASTRIDRGHTEAFF	TGTGCCAGCACCAGAATCGACAGGGGGCACACTGAAGCTTTCTTT
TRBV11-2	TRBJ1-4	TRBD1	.	CASSLDRDRGPWTEKLFF	TGTGCCAGCAGCTTAGACCGGGACAGGGGGCCTTGGACTGAAAAACTGTTTTTT
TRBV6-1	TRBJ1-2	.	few	CASSDTPNYGYTF	TGTGCCAGCAGTGACACTCCTAACTATGGCTACACCTTC
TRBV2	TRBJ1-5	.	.	CASSTKERRQPQHF	TGTGCCAGCAGCACTAAGGAGAGAAGGCAGCCCCAGCATTTT
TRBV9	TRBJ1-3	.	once	CASSAQGNGNTIYF	TGTGCCAGCAGCGCCCAGGGTAACGGAAACACCATATATTTT
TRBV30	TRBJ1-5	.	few	CAWRSQGAGSQPQHF	TGTGCCTGGAGAAGCCAGGGAGCGGGGAGTCAGCCCCAGCATTTT
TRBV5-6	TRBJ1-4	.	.	CASSFRVNEKLFF	TGTGCCAGCAGCTTTCGGGTTAATGAAAAACTGTTTTTT
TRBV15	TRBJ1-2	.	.	CATSILGREYGYTF	TGTGCCACCAGCATCCTCGGCAGGGAGTATGGCTACACCTTC
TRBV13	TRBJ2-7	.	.	CASSKGAWYEQYF	TGTGCCAGCAGCAAAGGAGCCTGGTACGAGCAGTACTTC
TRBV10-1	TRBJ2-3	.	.	CASRQVAITDTQYF	TGCGCCAGCCGACAGGTAGCGATCACAGATACGCAGTATTTT
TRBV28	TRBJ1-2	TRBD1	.	CASSSEGAPPYGYTF	TGTGCCAGCAGTTCGGAGGGGGCGCCTCCTTATGGCTACACCTTC
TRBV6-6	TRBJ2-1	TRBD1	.	CASSFTGDSHNEQFF	TGTGCCAGCAGTTTCACAGGGGATTCACACAATGAGCAGTTCTTC
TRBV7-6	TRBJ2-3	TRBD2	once	CASSKGTSWSDTQYF	TGTGCAAGCTCAAAGGGGACTAGCTGGTCAGATACGCAGTATTTT
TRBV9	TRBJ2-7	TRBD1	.	CASSVLTGGEQYF	TGTGCCAGCAGCGTGTTAACAGGGGGCGAGCAGTACTTC
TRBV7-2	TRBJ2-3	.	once	CASSLNGARGTDTQYF	TGTGCCAGCAGCTTAAACGGGGCCAGGGGCACAGATACGCAGTATTTT
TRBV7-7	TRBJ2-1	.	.	CASSLEDKSREQFF	TGTGCTAGCAGCTTGGAGGACAAATCTAGAGAGCAGTTCTTC
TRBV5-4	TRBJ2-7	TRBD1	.	CASSRFDRDLDEQYF	TGTGCCAGCAGCCGGTTTGACAGGGACCTGGACGAGCAGTACTTC
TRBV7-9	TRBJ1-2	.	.	CASSLSGGQARGYTF	TGTGCCAGCAGCTTATCGGGGGGGCAAGCCCGTGGCTACACCTTC
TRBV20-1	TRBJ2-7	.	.	CSAGGIYEQYF	TGCAGTGCTGGGGGGATCTACGAGCAGTACTTC
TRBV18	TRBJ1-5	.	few	CASSPGGGTGPQHF	TGTGCCAGCTCACCTGGGGGGGGAACAGGGCCCCAGCATTTT
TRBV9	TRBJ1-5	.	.	CASSVGQSNQPQHF	TGTGCCAGCAGCGTAGGTCAGAGCAATCAGCCCCAGCATTTT
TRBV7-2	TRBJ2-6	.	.	CASSLVAGGLSGANVLTF	TGTGCCAGCAGCTTAGTGGCAGGGGGACTCTCTGGGGCCAACGTCCTGACTTTC
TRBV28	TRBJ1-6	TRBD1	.	CASGLLTGGDSPLHF	TGTGCCAGCGGGCTCCTTACAGGGGGCGATTCACCCCTCCACTTT
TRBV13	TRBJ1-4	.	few	CASRPGTTNEKLFF	TGTGCCAGCCGCCCGGGCACAACTAATGAAAAACTGTTTTTT
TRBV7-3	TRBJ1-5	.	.	CASSLGRLSNQPQHF	TGTGCCAGCAGCTTGGGGCGCTTGAGCAATCAGCCCCAGCATTTT
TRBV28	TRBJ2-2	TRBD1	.	CASSLASGTGTGELFF	TGTGCCAGCAGTTTGGCCTCCGGGACAGGGACCGGGGAGCTGTTTTTT
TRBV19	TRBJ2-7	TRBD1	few	CASSRDSRFVYEQYF	TGTGCCAGTAGTCGGGACAGCCGTTTCGTTTACGAGCAGTACTTC
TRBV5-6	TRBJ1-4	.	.	CASSLSRGTNEKLFF	TGTGCCAGCAGCTTGTCCCGGGGAACTAATGAAAAACTGTTTTTT
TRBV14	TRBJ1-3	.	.	CASSQQRSSGNTIYF	TGTGCCAGCAGCCAACAGCGGAGCTCTGGAAACACCATATATTTT
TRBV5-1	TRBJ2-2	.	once	CASSFGSFTGELFF	TGCGCCAGCAGCTTTGGCAGTTTCACCGGGGAGCTGTTTTTT
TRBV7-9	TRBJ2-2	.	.	CASSFLDRLTGELFF	TGTGCCAGCAGCTTTCTGGACAGACTCACCGGGGAGCTGTTTTTT
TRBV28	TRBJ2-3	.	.	CASSLYQNANTQYF	TGTGCCAGCAGTTTATACCAAAACGCGAATACGCAGTATTTT
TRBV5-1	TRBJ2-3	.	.	CASKTRAGMSTDTQYF	TGCGCCAGTAAGACGAGGGCGGGGATGAGCACAGATACGCAGTATTTT
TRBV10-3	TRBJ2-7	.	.	CAIGGYSGEQYF	TGTGCCATCGGAGGATACAGCGGGGAGCAGTACTTC